This record covers a single TCR beta chain. Its antigen is not identified. Around 490 nanograms of biopsy DNA per sample underwent TCRB immunosequencing. Measured with immunoSEQ multiplex PCR; TCRdb has only the in-frame clones, and not every one. Counted here are fewer than 7,000 clones, 79% occurring once; the ten biggest clones make up less than 3.5%. This entry comes from a study of T cell repertoires in ileal Crohn's disease. Overall study context: Less than 40% were active smokers at surgery; median disease duration was 7.9 years. About half of patients got postoperative therapy: about ten thiopurines, approximately 17 anti-TNF.

General study results and limits: Compared with non-smokers, active smokers at surgery showed more clonal expansions.

Germline V gives CDR1 DFQATT, CDR2 SNEGSKA (reference sequence). Trimming took 7 bases from V and 3 from J; bases not matched to a gene: 0. The CDR3 consists of 11 residues. Sequencing was done on a sample of ileal tissue. This clonotype was obtained from an adult with Crohn's disease. The rearrangement joins TRBV20-1 to TRBJ2-5; TRBD1 agrees at 9 bases. CDR3 in amino acids: CSGQGEETQYF. The CDR3 nucleotides read TGCAGTGGACAGGGGGAAGAGACCCAGTACTTC.